This passage covers 31 T cell receptor beta chains from one sample sequenced in a study of blood T cell repertoires in COVID-19. Data came from immunoSEQ multiplex PCR; TCRdb stores just in-frame clones and leaves some out. Of about 320,000 clones in the sample, 89% were seen once. Sequencing input: PBMCs or T cells enriched from blood (not recorded which). The receptors shown here come from a man aged 60 to 69 who had recovered from COVID-19.

The chain carries TRBV12-3 or TRBV12-4 and TRBJ1-6, with 7 bases lining up with TRBD1. V was clipped by 4 bases and J by 9 bases; unmatched bases: 3. This CDR3 is built from 13 residues. CDR3: CASSSPGGSPLHF. The CDR3 region has the DNA TGTGCCAGCAGTTCCCCAGGGGGTTCACCCCTCCACTTT.

This chain links TRBV4-2 with TRBJ2-1, with 9 nucleotides matching TRBD2. V shed 0 bases and J 7 bases; nucleotides not matched to a gene: 7. Germline CDR1 and CDR2: LGHNA and YNFKEQ. CDR3 size: 16 residues. CDR3 amino acids: CASSQDWLAGINEQFF. CDR3 sequence (DNA): TGTGCCAGCAGCCAAGATTGGCTAGCGGGGATAAATGAGCAGTTCTTC.

About this clone itself: An end of the junction does not agree with germline; a read error may underlie this. The chain couples TRBV7-9 to TRBJ1-1; D is unresolved. Germline V gene data show CDR1 as SEHNR and CDR2 as FQNEAQ (reference sequence). This CDR3 region has 15 residues. CDR3 in DNA: TGTGCCAGCAGCCTCCCTGGACTTATGAACACTGAGGCTTTCTTT. Residues: CASSLPGLMNTEAFF. Looking up the rest from reference TRBV7-9 and TRBJ1-1 gives the full variable domain: DTGVSQNPRHKITKRGQNVTFRCDPISEHNRLYWYRQTLGQGPEFLTYFQNEAQLEKSRLLSDRFSAERPKGSFSTLEIQRTEQGDSAMYLCASSLPGLMNTEAFFGQGTRLTVV.

This clone has only one observation. The chain recombines TRBV3-1 (or the pseudogene TRBV3-2) with TRBJ2-7; TRBD1 matches 10 bases. The J segment lost 4 bases and the V segment lost 4 bases, leaving 19 bases of the junction unmatched. The CDR3 spans 19 residues. Germline V CDR1 and CDR2: LGHDT, YNNKEL (reference sequence). The DNA of the CDR3 is TGTGCCAGCAGCCCAAGTAGTAATCGGTGGGACAGGGGATTTTACGAGCAGTACTTC. Amino acids: CASSPSSNRWDRGFYEQYF.

The rearrangement uses TRBV7-2 and TRBJ1-2, with 7 bases fitting TRBD1. CDR3 size: 15 residues. The J segment lost 2 bases and the V segment lost 4 bases, leaving 7 bases of the junction unmatched. CDR1 is SGHTA, CDR2 FQGNSA, per germline. In DNA, the CDR3 is TGTGCCAGCAGCTCCTTCGGGACAGAAAACTATGGCTACACCTTC. As protein: CASSSFGTENYGYTF.

The J gene is TRBJ2-1, the V gene TRBV29-1; 10 bases align to TRBD2. V shed 3 bases and J 7 bases; nucleotides not matched to a gene: 9. This CDR3 is built from 15 residues. Germline V lookup: CDR1 SQVTM, CDR2 ANQGSEA. As DNA, the CDR3 is TGCAGCGTTGACATCGCAGCGGGAGGGCCTAATGAGCAGTTCTTC. Residues: CSVDIAAGGPNEQFF.

The chain has TRBV27 and TRBJ2-3; maybe TRBD2 (6 bases). Trimming cost V 7 bases and J 1 base, with 15 bases left between them. The germline CDR1 and CDR2 sequences are MNHEY and SMNVEV (reference sequence). The CDR3 length is 15 residues. CDR3 nucleotide sequence: TGTGCCAGCACCCTCGGGGGACTTCGCACAGATACGCAGTATTTT. It yields the protein CASTLGGLRTDTQYF.

This clone has only one observation. The J gene is TRBJ2-3, the V gene TRBV25-1, with D possibly TRBD2 on 5 matching bases. The length of the CDR3 is 13 residues. CDR1 and CDR2 from the germline V gene are MGHDK and SYGVNS. The V end lost 3 bases, the J end lost 2 bases, and 6 bases lay between the germline ends. CDR3 residues: CASSERATDTQYF. CDR3 DNA sequence: TGTGCCAGCAGTGAGAGGGCCACAGATACGCAGTATTTT.

This clone was observed once. V usage is TRBV3-1 (or the pseudogene TRBV3-2) and J usage is TRBJ2-7; 8 positions match TRBD2. V gave up 3 bases and J gave up 6 bases; unmatched junction bases: 4. The CDR3 contains 13 residues. Germline V CDR1 and CDR2: LGHDT, YNNKEL (reference sequence). The CDR3 loop is CASSHSGIAEQYF. The CDR3 nucleotides read TGTGCCAGCAGCCATAGCGGGATTGCCGAGCAGTACTTC.

This clone came up a few times. This rearrangement joins TRBV28 to TRBJ1-4; 7 bases are shared with TRBD1. V dropped 6 bases and J dropped 2; count of bases not matched to a gene: 6. The CDR3 is 15 amino acids. Germline CDR1 is MDHEN and CDR2 is SYDVKM. CDR3 sequence: CASRYEGATNEKLFF. CDR3 coding DNA: TGTGCCAGCAGGTACGAGGGGGCGACTAATGAAAAACTGTTTTTT.

The chain uses TRBV28 and TRBJ2-7, with a possible D match to TRBD2 (6 bases). The CDR3 covers 13 residues. V lost 6 bases, J lost 2 bases, and 11 bases lay in between. The V gene's germline CDR1 is MDHEN and CDR2 SYDVKM. The CDR3 DNA reads TGTGCCAGCAGAGCGGGTAAACCCTACGAGCAGTACTTC. Its translation is CASRAGKPYEQYF.

The V call is TRBV5-5, the J call TRBJ2-2; D is unclear. Trimming pared 4 bases from V and 3 bases from J, leaving 7 bases between. Germline CDR1 SGHKS, CDR2 YYEKEE (reference sequence). The CDR3 totals 13 residues. The CDR3 loop reads CASSLGYTGELFF. In nucleotides, the CDR3 is TGTGCCAGCAGCCTAGGTTACACCGGGGAGCTGTTTTTT.

This clone is a singleton in its sample. This chain connects TRBV30 to TRBJ2-7; D is undetermined. Germline V CDR1 and CDR2: GTSNPN, SVGIG (reference sequence). V dropped 5 bases and J dropped 7 bases, with 30 bases sitting between them. There are 17 residues in the CDR3. CDR3 region: CAWRRDSGAARTHEQYF. CDR3 nucleotide sequence: TGTGCCTGGCGCCGAGACTCCGGTGCAGCACGCACTCATGAGCAGTACTTC. The full variable domain, completed using reference TRBV30 and TRBJ2-7, is SQTIHQWPATLVQPVGSPLSLECTVEGTSNPNLYWYRQAAGRGLQLLFYSVGIGQISSEVPQNLSASRPQDRQFILSSKKLLLSDSGFYLCAWRRDSGAARTHEQYFGPGTRLTVT.

This rearrangement joins TRBV24-1 to TRBJ2-1, with 9 bases lining up with TRBD1. There are 16 residues in the CDR3. The germline V gene encodes CDR1 KGHDR and CDR2 SFDVKD. V lost 2 bases to trimming and J lost 9 bases; unmatched junction nucleotides: 10. CDR3 sequence (DNA): TGTGCCACCAGTGATTCTTCCGGGACAGGGTCCCGTGAGCAGTTCTTC. Its protein product is CATSDSSGTGSREQFF.

This sequence joins TRBV20-1 and TRBJ2-1; 10 bases fit TRBD2. V trimming: 3 bases; J trimming: 7 bases; junction bases outside the gene matches: 9. The CDR3 is made up of 15 amino acids. The germline V gene encodes CDR1 DFQATT and CDR2 SNEGSKA (reference sequence). CDR3 residues: CSASRPAGGGNEQFF. Written as DNA, the CDR3 is TGCAGTGCTAGTCGTCCAGCGGGAGGGGGGAATGAGCAGTTCTTC.

Only a few counts were recorded for this clone. The chain carries TRBV6-1 and TRBJ2-3; a weak D match, TRBD2 (6 bases). Trimming removed 2 bases at V and 7 bases at J, with 13 bases between. From germline, CDR1 is MNHNS and CDR2 SASEGT. This CDR3 comprises 14 residues. As DNA, the CDR3 is TGTGCCAGCAGTGAATTGACGGGAGTAAATACGCAGTATTTT. Translation gives CASSELTGVNTQYF.

About this clone itself: This sample includes further DNA sequences coding for the same CDR3. The gene calls are TRBV6-5 and TRBJ2-1; D perhaps matches TRBD2 (6 bases). The V end lost 6 bases, the J end lost 0 bases, and 9 bases lay between the germline ends. This CDR3 has 14 residues. CDR1 and CDR2 (germline): MNHEY, SVGAGI. The CDR3 DNA is TGTGCCAGCAGCACCGGGAGCTCCTACAATGAGCAGTTCTTC. Translating gives CASSTGSSYNEQFF.

The table lists this clone with a few counts. V and J are TRBV28 and TRBJ1-2, with 9 nucleotides matching TRBD1. Germline-derived CDR1 and CDR2 are MDHEN and SYDVKM. Trimming at V came to 4 bases and at J to 9 bases, leaving 12 bases not matched to a gene. The CDR3 consists of 15 residues. Written as DNA, the CDR3 is TGTGCCAGCAGTTACCCCGGGACAGGGTTGAGGAGCTACACCTTC. Translation: CASSYPGTGLRSYTF.

The chain has TRBV19 and TRBJ2-1; a possible D gene is TRBD1 (5 bases). V was pared by 5 bases and J by 7 bases, with 18 bases between. The CDR3 runs to 15 residues. Germline V gene lookup returns CDR1 LNHDA and CDR2 SQIVND (reference sequence). CDR3 sequence (DNA): TGTGCCAGTAGTGGAGCAGGGAAAAAGTTGAATGAGCAGTTCTTC. Encoded protein: CASSGAGKKLNEQFF.

The chain recombines TRBV11-3 with TRBJ2-3; 8 bases are a match to TRBD2. V lost 2 bases and J lost 3; bases outside the gene matches: 10. The CDR3 extends over 17 amino acids. The germline CDR1 and CDR2 sequences are SGHNT and YENEEA. CDR3 nucleotide sequence: TGTGCCAGCAGCTTACGTGGAAGCGGGAGAGGTACAGATACGCAGTATTTT. Protein product: CASSLRGSGRGTDTQYF.

On this clone itself: Other DNA sequences in the sample encode the same CDR3. The chain is built from TRBV6-5 and TRBJ2-7; the match to TRBD1 covers 7 bases. The CDR3 covers 13 residues. With V trimmed by 2 bases and J by 4 bases, 2 bases remained unmatched. Germline CDR1 MNHEY, CDR2 SVGAGI. The CDR3 reads CASSYEGAYEQYF. CDR3 coding DNA: TGTGCCAGCAGTTACGAGGGGGCTTACGAGCAGTACTTC.

The rearrangement links TRBV20-1 to TRBJ2-2, with TRBD2 matching over 7 bases. CDR1 and CDR2 (germline): DFQATT, SNEGSKA (reference sequence). The V gene end was trimmed by 3 bases and the J gene end by 6 bases; junction bases not matched to a gene: 4. The CDR3 extends over 13 amino acids. The CDR3 coding sequence is TGCAGTGCTAGTTTGGCGGGAGCCGGGGAGCTGTTTTTT. Translating gives CSASLAGAGELFF.

The chain couples TRBV5-1 to TRBJ2-1; 9 nucleotides agree with TRBD2. CDR1 and CDR2 from the germline V gene are SGHRS and YFSETQ. V shed 4 bases and J 6 bases; nucleotides not matched to a gene: 11. The CDR3 is 16 amino acids. As DNA, the CDR3 is TGCGCCAGCAGCGGCAGACCTAGCGGGAACTTCAATGAGCAGTTCTTC. It specifies CASSGRPSGNFNEQFF.

The chain employs TRBV10-1 and TRBJ2-3; possible D gene TRBD2, 6 bases. Germline V gene data show CDR1 as WNHNN and CDR2 as SYGVQD (reference sequence). The CDR3 extends over 17 amino acids. Trimming stripped 4 bases from V and 0 bases from J, with 17 bases between. The CDR3 sequence is CASSAGVILPSTDTQYF. The CDR3 DNA reads as TGCGCCAGCAGTGCGGGGGTTATACTTCCTAGCACAGATACGCAGTATTTT.

The V call is TRBV3-1 (or the pseudogene TRBV3-2), the J call TRBJ2-7; 9 bases map to TRBD2. Losses at the gene ends were 2 bases for V and 0 bases for J; bases not matched to a gene: 2. Germline assignment: CDR1 LGHDT and CDR2 YNNKEL (reference sequence). The CDR3 has 15 residues. CDR3 nucleotide sequence: TGTGCCAGCAGCCAATCTAGCGGGGACTCCTACGAGCAGTACTTC. This gives the protein CASSQSSGDSYEQYF.

V usage is TRBV19 and J usage is TRBJ1-2; 7 nucleotides match TRBD1. With 6 bases clipped from V and 6 bases from J, the junction kept 7 bases outside the gene matches. Germline V CDR1 and CDR2: LNHDA, SQIVND (reference sequence). The CDR3 covers 13 residues. CDR3 coding DNA: TGTGCCAGTAGCGTACAGGGGCGCGATGGCTACACCTTC. This encodes CASSVQGRDGYTF.

The V gene is TRBV28, the J gene TRBJ1-2; 9 bases are a match to TRBD1. Germline V gene sequence: CDR1 MDHEN, CDR2 SYDVKM. V was clipped by 4 bases and J by 8 bases; unmatched bases: 11. The CDR3 has 15 amino acids. The CDR3, as DNA: TGTGCCAGCAGTTCCCCCGACAGGGGGTTTAAAGGCTACACCTTC. It yields the protein CASSSPDRGFKGYTF.

This clone has a single count. V is TRBV28 and J is TRBJ2-5; perhaps TRBD2 as D (7 bases). This CDR3 region has 15 residues. Germline V gene lookup returns CDR1 MDHEN and CDR2 SYDVKM. V lost 7 bases and J lost 1, with 16 bases in between. CDR3 sequence reads: CASNPVGGGQETQYF. Written as DNA, the CDR3 is TGTGCCAGCAACCCCGTAGGGGGGGGCCAAGAGACCCAGTACTTC.

The chain links TRBV3-1 (or the pseudogene TRBV3-2) to TRBJ2-5, with D possibly TRBD2 on 6 matching bases. The CDR3 extends over 14 amino acids. V was pared by 5 bases and J by 4 bases, with 14 bases between. In germline, CDR1 is LGHDT, CDR2 YNNKEL (reference sequence). The CDR3 protein is CASSWLANGETQYF. The CDR3 DNA is TGTGCCAGCAGCTGGCTAGCGAATGGAGAGACCCAGTACTTC.

The rearrangement uses TRBV7-9 and TRBJ1-3; D gene unclear. Trimming stripped 6 bases from V and 0 bases from J, with 12 bases between. This CDR3 contains 15 residues. Per germline, CDR1 SEHNR and CDR2 FQNEAQ (reference sequence). For the CDR3, the DNA is TGTGCCAGCAGTATTGACAAGAACTCTGGAAACACCATATATTTT. It codes for CASSIDKNSGNTIYF.

The V call is TRBV27, the J call TRBJ2-7; TRBD1 is a possible D gene (7 bases). V lost 8 bases and J 4 bases, leaving 18 bases between the germline ends. The germline CDR1 and CDR2 sequences are MNHEY and SMNVEV (reference sequence). The CDR3 consists of 14 residues. DNA of the CDR3: TGTGCCAGCGGGGGGTGGACAGGCAAGTACGAGCAGTACTTC. Translating gives CASGGWTGKYEQYF.